These 2 T cell receptor beta chains share one sample of origin, sequenced in a study of T cells in localized non-small cell lung cancer. The table came from immunoSEQ multiplex PCR; TCRdb's copy has only in-frame clones and leaves some out. The sample yields about 15,000 clones, around 81% seen once. This material consisted of peripheral blood, taken before any cancer treatment. These receptors originate from an older female donor with stage I squamous cell lung carcinoma.

CDR3 in amino acids: CATSRTVNADTQYF. For the CDR3, the DNA is TGTGCCACCAGCAGGACAGTTAATGCGGATACGCAGTATTTT. The chain couples TRBV15 to TRBJ2-3; a weak D match, TRBD1 (5 bases). CDR3 size: 14 residues. Between the trimmed V and J ends, which lost 3 bases and 6 bases, there was a span of 13 bases. The germline V gene has CDR1 LNHNV and CDR2 YYDKDF (reference sequence).

This chain connects TRBV1 to TRBJ2-2; the D call of TRBD2 is as the table states it, not checked on the DNA. TRBV1 is classified as a pseudogene. CDR3 length: 22 residues. The CDR3 loop reads CTSSHCTGTGLAGADNTGELFF. DNA for the CDR3: TGCACCAGCAGCCACTGTACTGGGACCGGACTAGCGGGGGCCGATAACACCGGGGAGCTGTTTTTT.